This entry lists 26 T cell receptor beta chains sequenced from one sample in a study of T cells in Graves' hyperthyroidism and ophthalmopathy. TCR beta CDR3 sequences were amplified from RNA transcripts. With the HTBI primer set, the TCR CDR3 went through a first round of RT-PCR. TCRdb fed the multiplex PCR reads into MiXCR, producing one record per CDR3 protein. The table shows fewer than 750,000 distinct CDR3 sequences, with 40% to 55% occurring only once. Sequencing was carried out using peripheral blood or thyroid tissue (not recorded which). Every receptor here comes from a woman between 18 and 29 years old with Graves' hyperthyroidism.

CDR3 residues: CASSPGRGGVEQYF. CDR3 bases: TGTGCCAGCAGTCCCGGGAGAGGGGGGGTCGAGCAGTACTTC. The chain employs TRBV7-2 and TRBJ2-7; the D gene is possibly TRBD2 (7 bases). The CDR3 runs to 14 residues. V gave up 6 bases and J gave up 6 bases, with 18 bases separating them. CDR1 SGHTA and CDR2 FQGNSA come from the germline V gene.

This clonotype occurred many times. The gene calls are TRBV29-1 and TRBJ2-7; TRBD2 might be the D (6 bases). The CDR3 spans 14 residues. Germline V gene data show CDR1 as SQVTM and CDR2 as ANQGSEA. V lost 0 bases and J lost 0, with 9 bases in between. CDR3 coding DNA: TGCAGCGTTGAAGAGCGGGGCCTCTCCTACGAGCAGTACTTC. It translates to CSVEERGLSYEQYF.

As to this clonotype: The junction and the germline gene differ at one end; a read error may be behind it. The gene calls are TRBV7-9 and TRBJ2-2, with 13 bases matching TRBD2. This CDR3 spans 16 amino acids. Germline lookup yields CDR1 SEHNR and CDR2 FQNEAQ (reference sequence). In DNA, the CDR3 is TGTGCCAGCAGTCTACTAGCGGGAGGGCCCACCGGGAAGCTGTTTTTT. Its translation: CASSLLAGGPTGKLFF.

J is TRBJ2-7 and V is TRBV7-6; 7 nucleotides agree with TRBD2. The J segment lost 6 bases and the V segment lost 2 bases, leaving 7 bases of the junction unmatched. Germline values: CDR1 SGHVS, CDR2 FNYEAQ. This CDR3 is built from 14 residues. CDR3 sequence: CASSLLAVGSEQYF. The CDR3 coding sequence is TGTGCCAGCAGCTTACTAGCGGTAGGGTCCGAGCAGTACTTC. The full variable domain, with the rest looked up from reference TRBV7-6 and TRBJ2-7, is GAGVSQSPRYKVTKRGQDVALRCDPISGHVSLYWYRQALGQGPEFLTYFNYEAQQDKSGLPNDRFSAERPEGSISTLTIQRTEQRDSAMYRCASSLLAVGSEQYFGPGTRLTVT.

Worth noting for this clonotype: This may come from a read error, since a much larger clone is one base off. The chain combines TRBV4-1 with TRBJ1-1, with a weak D call TRBD1 (5 bases). The germline CDR1 and CDR2 sequences are MGHRA and YSYEKL. Trimming took off 4 bases at V and 5 bases at J, with 11 bases between the two ends. This CDR3 spans 13 amino acids. The CDR3 DNA reads as TGCGCCAGCAGCCTCGGGGGGGAAACTGAAGCTTTCTTT. This codes for CASSLGGETEAFF.

The V and J genes are TRBV29-1 and TRBJ1-5, with 9 nucleotides matching TRBD1. V trimming: 8 bases; J trimming: 11 bases; junction bases outside the gene matches: 19. Germline V gives CDR1 SQVTM, CDR2 ANQGSEA. The CDR3 sequence is 15 residues long. The CDR3: CSTPGGQGKRETQHF. The CDR3 DNA reads TGCAGCACCCCCGGAGGACAGGGGAAACGAGAGACCCAGCATTTT.

The CDR3, as DNA: TGTGCCACCAGCAGAGATCAAAATAGCGGGAACTACAATGAGCAGTTCTTC. It yields the protein CATSRDQNSGNYNEQFF. This chain uses TRBV15 with TRBJ2-1; 8 bases align to TRBD2. This CDR3 has 17 residues. The germline CDR1 and CDR2 sequences are LNHNV and YYDKDF (reference sequence). The V segment lost 0 bases and the J segment 3 bases; nucleotides outside the gene matches: 7.

This clonotype showed up many times. The chain uses TRBV11-3 and TRBJ2-7; 13 nucleotides agree with TRBD2. V lost 4 bases, J lost 4 bases, and 10 bases stayed unmatched. Germline V gene data show CDR1 as SGHNT and CDR2 as YENEEA. CDR3 length equals 17 residues. Written as DNA, the CDR3 is TGTGCCAGCAGCTCTCCCGCCGGACTAGCGGGAGATTACGAGCAGTACTTC. Encoded protein: CASSSPAGLAGDYEQYF.

This clonotype showed up many times. The genes are TRBV12-3 or TRBV12-4 and TRBJ1-5; 12 nucleotides agree with TRBD1. The CDR3 has 17 residues. J lost 7 bases, V lost 2 bases, and 9 bases had no gene match. The CDR3 coding sequence is TGTGCCAGCAGTTTATGGCCGGGACAGGGGGCAGGACAGCCCCAGCATTTT. Its translation: CASSLWPGQGAGQPQHF.

This clonotype was detected many times. The genes are TRBV7-8 and TRBJ2-7, with D perhaps TRBD1 or TRBD2 (5 bases each). Trimming took off 6 bases at V and 6 bases at J, with 15 bases between the two ends. The CDR3 loop spans 13 amino acids. The germline V gene encodes CDR1 SGHVS and CDR2 FQNEAQ. CDR3 in DNA: TGTGCCAGCAGGCCCTCGGGGCTCCCCGAGCAGTACTTC. Its translation: CASRPSGLPEQYF.

This clonotype was detected many times. The genes are TRBV20-1 and TRBJ1-5; a possible D gene is TRBD1 (6 bases). There are 19 residues in the CDR3. In germline, CDR1 is DFQATT, CDR2 SNEGSKA (reference sequence). Trimming took off 0 bases at V and 1 base at J, with 22 bases between the two ends. The CDR3 bases are TGCAGTGCTAGAGATCATGTGGTGAGGTTAGGGGGGAGCAATCAGCCCCAGCATTTT. Protein: CSARDHVVRLGGSNQPQHF.

Turning to this clonotype: The conserved final phenylalanine or tryptophan is absent from the CDR3, which likely points to a read error. The V gene is TRBV27, the J gene TRBJ1-4; D may be TRBD1 (5 bases). The CDR3 runs to 14 residues. Germline assignment: CDR1 MNHEY and CDR2 SMNVEV (reference sequence). The V and J ends lost 9 bases and 8 bases respectively, with 19 bases between them. CDR3 in amino acids: CASGPQGLREKLFS. The CDR3 region has the DNA TGTGCCAGTGGGCCTCAGGGTCTAAGGGAAAAACTGTTTTCT.

This clonotype showed up many times. CDR3 in DNA: TGTGCCACGCGGACAGGGGGGGGAGGTCAGCCCCAGCATTTT. Translated, it gives CATRTGGGGQPQHF. The gene calls are TRBV6-1 and TRBJ1-5; TRBD1 agrees at 10 bases. The V gene's germline CDR1 is MNHNS and CDR2 SASEGT. V trimming: 10 bases; J trimming: 6 bases; junction bases outside the gene matches: 9. The CDR3 loop spans 14 amino acids.

A few counts support this clonotype. The J gene is TRBJ1-2, the V gene TRBV3-1; TRBD1 aligns across 11 bases. V lost 4 bases, J lost 3 bases, and 4 bases stayed unmatched. Germline assignment: CDR1 LGHDT and CDR2 YNNKEL (reference sequence). The CDR3 runs 15 residues. CDR3 nucleotides: TGTGCCAGCAGCCGTGGGACAGGGGGAGACTATGGCTACACCTTC. Protein sequence: CASSRGTGGDYGYTF. The full variable domain, its missing parts supplied by reference TRBV3-1 and TRBJ1-2, is DTAVSQTPKYLVTQMGNDKSIKCEQNLGHDTMYWYKQDSKKFLKIMFSYNNKELIINETVPNRFSPKSPDKAHLNLHINSLELGDSAVYFCASSRGTGGDYGYTFGSGTRLTVV.

As concerns this clonotype: Given a much more abundant clone one base away, this may be a read error. The chain is built from TRBV19 and TRBJ1-1; 8 bases align to TRBD1. Unmatched junction bases numbered 9, after V lost 5 bases and J lost 4 bases. CDR1 and CDR2 from the germline V gene are LNHDA and SQIVND (reference sequence). The CDR3 runs 15 residues. The CDR3 is CASSVTGGSITEAFF. DNA of the CDR3: TGTGCCAGTAGTGTTACAGGGGGATCGATCACTGAAGCTTTCTTT.

This clonotype was picked up one time. This rearrangement joins TRBV9 to TRBJ2-1; D is uncertain. Per germline, CDR1 SGDLS and CDR2 YYNGEE. CDR3 length: 13 residues. V was pared by 0 bases and J by 10 bases, with 11 bases between. As DNA, the CDR3 is TGTGCCAGCAGCGTAGAAATATGGCGGGAGCAGTTCTTC. Amino acids: CASSVEIWREQFF.

The V and J genes are TRBV20-1 and TRBJ1-5; D remains unclear. Looked up from germline, CDR1 is DFQATT and CDR2 is SNEGSKA (reference sequence). CDR3 length: 14 residues. V lost 8 bases and J 0 bases, leaving 14 bases between the germline ends. The CDR3 DNA reads TGCAGTTACTCTGGTGGAATTAGCAATCAGCCCCAGCATTTT. It is translated as CSYSGGISNQPQHF.

Of note for this clonotype: A single base separates this from a much larger clone, so it may be a read error. The chain couples TRBV29-1 to TRBJ1-5, with TRBD1 identical over 7 bases. Germline assignment: CDR1 SQVTM and CDR2 ANQGSEA. The CDR3 runs to 12 residues. V shed 5 bases and J 7 bases; nucleotides not matched to a gene: 5. The CDR3 DNA follows: TGCAGCGTTACCCAGGGGGGGCAGCCCCAGCATTTT. As protein: CSVTQGGQPQHF.

This clonotype was recorded at least ten times. The chain carries TRBV5-1 and TRBJ2-7; D may match TRBD1 or TRBD2 (5 bases each). V dropped 4 bases and J dropped 3 bases, with 17 bases sitting between them. This CDR3 comprises 15 residues. In germline, CDR1 is SGHRS, CDR2 YFSETQ. The chain's CDR3 is CASSDRGRKGYEQYF. As DNA, the CDR3 is TGCGCCAGCAGCGACCGGGGCCGAAAGGGCTACGAGCAGTACTTC.

In this sample, this clonotype turned up many times. V gene TRBV9 combines with J gene TRBJ1-5, with 7 bases that match TRBD1. This CDR3 is built from 14 residues. Per the germline V gene, CDR1 is SGDLS and CDR2 is YYNGEE. After removal of 2 bases from V and 6 bases from J, the junction contained 5 bases not matched to a gene. DNA of the CDR3: TGTGCCAGCAGCGTTACAGGGGCAAGTCAGCCCCAGCATTTT. This codes for CASSVTGASQPQHF. Variable domain in full (rest from reference TRBV9 and TRBJ1-5): DSGVTQTPKHLITATGQRVTLRCSPRSGDLSVYWYQQSLDQGLQFLIQYYNGEERAKGNILERFSAQQFPDLHSELNLSSLELGDSALYFCASSVTGASQPQHFGDGTRLSIL.

This clonotype has a handful of counts. The genes are TRBV12-3 or TRBV12-4 and TRBJ1-5; possible D gene TRBD1, 5 bases. Trimming pared 6 bases from V and 1 base from J, leaving 16 bases between. The CDR3 is 16 residues long. CDR3 sequence: CASSHGGNPSNQPQHF. The CDR3 nucleotides are TGTGCCAGCAGCCACGGGGGGAACCCGAGCAATCAGCCCCAGCATTTT.

This clonotype was picked up a small number of times. The V call is TRBV5-4, the J call TRBJ2-7, with TRBD2 as a possible D gene (7 bases). Germline values: CDR1 SGHNT, CDR2 YYREEE (reference sequence). Deletions cut 1 base from V and 6 bases from J, with 14 bases between. The CDR3 covers 14 residues. The CDR3 DNA reads as TGTGCCAGCAGCTTGCGAGGAGGGGGGGGCGAGCAGTACTTC. This gives the protein CASSLRGGGGEQYF.

The chain uses TRBV20-1 and TRBJ2-7, with 7 bases aligning to TRBD2. The DNA end lines up better with TRBJ2-1; the J call may be wrong. The CDR3 covers 13 residues. The germline CDR1 and CDR2 sequences are DFQATT and SNEGSKA (reference sequence). The CDR3 loop reads CSARERGNNEQFF. The CDR3 DNA sequence: TGCAGTGCTAGAGAGCGGGGGAACAATGAGCAGTTCTTC.

This clonotype has only a few counts. The genes are TRBV18 and TRBJ2-5; D is perhaps TRBD1 (5 bases). The CDR3 is made up of 16 amino acids. Germline CDR1 and CDR2: KGHSH and LQKENI. Trimming cost V 3 bases and J 5 bases, with 19 bases left between them. Written as DNA, the CDR3 is TGTGCCAGCTCACCGGGCGTGGGGCGCGGTACGGAGACCCAGTACTTC. This gives the protein CASSPGVGRGTETQYF.

This rearrangement joins TRBV10-3 to TRBJ2-7; unclear D gene. The CDR3 has 13 amino acids. Per germline, CDR1 ENHRY and CDR2 SYGVKD. V gave up 0 bases and J gave up 7 bases, with 10 bases separating them. CDR3 amino acids: CAISESTVNEQYF. Written as DNA, the CDR3 is TGTGCCATCAGTGAGTCGACGGTCAATGAGCAGTACTTC.

This clonotype was counted many times. This chain links TRBV6-6 with TRBJ2-7; 8 positions agree with TRBD1. The CDR3 has 14 amino acids. Germline V gives CDR1 MNHNY, CDR2 SVGAGI (reference sequence). Unmatched junction bases numbered 7, after V lost 5 bases and J lost 4 bases. The CDR3, as DNA: TGTGCCAGCAGTATATGGGACAGGTCATACGAGCAGTACTTC. Residues: CASSIWDRSYEQYF.